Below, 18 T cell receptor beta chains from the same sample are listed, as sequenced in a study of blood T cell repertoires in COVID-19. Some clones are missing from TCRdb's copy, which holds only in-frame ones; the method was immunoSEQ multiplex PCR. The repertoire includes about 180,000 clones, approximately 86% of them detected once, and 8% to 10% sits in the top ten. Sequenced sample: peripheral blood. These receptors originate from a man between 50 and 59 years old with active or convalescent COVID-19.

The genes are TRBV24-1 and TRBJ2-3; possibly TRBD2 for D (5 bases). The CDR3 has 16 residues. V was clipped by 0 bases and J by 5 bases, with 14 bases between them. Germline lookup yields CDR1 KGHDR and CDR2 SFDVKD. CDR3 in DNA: TGTGCCACCAGTGATTTGTCCGGGGAGATTGGAGATACGCAGTATTTT. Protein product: CATSDLSGEIGDTQYF.

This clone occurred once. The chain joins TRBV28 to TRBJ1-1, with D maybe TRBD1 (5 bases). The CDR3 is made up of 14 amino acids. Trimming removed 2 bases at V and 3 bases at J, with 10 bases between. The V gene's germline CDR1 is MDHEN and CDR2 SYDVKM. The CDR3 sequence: CASSLTGRDTEAFF. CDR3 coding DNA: TGTGCCAGCAGTTTAACAGGTAGGGACACTGAAGCTTTCTTT.

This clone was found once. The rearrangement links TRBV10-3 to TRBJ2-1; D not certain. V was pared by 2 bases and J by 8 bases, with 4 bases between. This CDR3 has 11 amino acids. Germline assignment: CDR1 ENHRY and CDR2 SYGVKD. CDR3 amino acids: CAISEVDEQFF. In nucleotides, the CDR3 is TGTGCCATCAGTGAGGTAGATGAGCAGTTCTTC.

The CDR3 loop reads CASSQGLEWELFF. The CDR3 DNA reads as TGTGCCAGCTCACAGGGACTCGAGTGGGAGCTGTTTTTT. The chain joins TRBV18 to TRBJ2-2; D might be TRBD2 (6 bases). In germline, CDR1 is KGHSH, CDR2 LQKENI. V was cut by 4 bases and J by 9 bases, with 12 bases left in between. This CDR3 comprises 13 residues.

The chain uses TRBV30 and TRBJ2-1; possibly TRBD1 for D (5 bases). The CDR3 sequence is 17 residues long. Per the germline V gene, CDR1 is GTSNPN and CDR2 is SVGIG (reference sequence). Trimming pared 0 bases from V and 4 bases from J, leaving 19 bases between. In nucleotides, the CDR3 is TGTGCCTGGAGTGTATGGGGCGCGAACTCCGCGTACAATGAGCAGTTCTTC. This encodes CAWSVWGANSAYNEQFF.

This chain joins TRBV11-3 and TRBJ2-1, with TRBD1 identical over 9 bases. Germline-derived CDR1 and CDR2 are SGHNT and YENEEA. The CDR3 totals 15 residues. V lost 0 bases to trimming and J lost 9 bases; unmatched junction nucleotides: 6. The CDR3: CASSLEGTGQFEQFF. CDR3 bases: TGTGCCAGCAGCTTAGAAGGGACAGGGCAGTTTGAGCAGTTCTTC.

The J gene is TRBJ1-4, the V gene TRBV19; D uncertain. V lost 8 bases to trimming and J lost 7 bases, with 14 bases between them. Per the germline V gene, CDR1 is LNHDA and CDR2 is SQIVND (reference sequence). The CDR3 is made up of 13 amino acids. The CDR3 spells CASRDPRSEKLFF. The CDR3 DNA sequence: TGTGCCAGTCGAGACCCCCGGAGTGAAAAACTGTTTTTT.

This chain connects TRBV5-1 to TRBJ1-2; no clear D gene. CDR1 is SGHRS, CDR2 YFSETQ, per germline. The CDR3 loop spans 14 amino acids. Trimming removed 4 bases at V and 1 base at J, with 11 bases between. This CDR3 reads CASSKEGGNYGYTF. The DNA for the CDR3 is TGCGCCAGCAGCAAAGAGGGTGGTAACTATGGCTACACCTTC.

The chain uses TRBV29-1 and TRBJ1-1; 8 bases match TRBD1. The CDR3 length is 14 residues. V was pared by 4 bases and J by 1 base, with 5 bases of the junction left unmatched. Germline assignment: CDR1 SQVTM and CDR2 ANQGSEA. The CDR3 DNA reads TGCAGCGTTGGTCAGGGGGCCGGGAACACTGAAGCTTTCTTT. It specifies CSVGQGAGNTEAFF. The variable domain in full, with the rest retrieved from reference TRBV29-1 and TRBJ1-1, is SAVISQKPSRDICQRGTSLTIQCQVDSQVTMMFWYRQQPGQSLTLIATANQGSEATYESGFVIDKFPISRPNLTFSTLTVSNMSPEDSSIYLCSVGQGAGNTEAFFGQGTRLTVV.

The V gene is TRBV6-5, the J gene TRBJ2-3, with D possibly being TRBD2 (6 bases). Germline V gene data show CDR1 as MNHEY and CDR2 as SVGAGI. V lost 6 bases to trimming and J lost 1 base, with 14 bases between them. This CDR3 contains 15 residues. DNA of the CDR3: TGTGCCAGCAGCCAGACGGGACTTGGCACAGATACGCAGTATTTT. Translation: CASSQTGLGTDTQYF.

CDR3 in DNA: TGTGCCAGCAGTTACTCGCGGGACCTCCCTAATTCACCCCTCCACTTT. Translated: CASSYSRDLPNSPLHF. The chain links TRBV6-6 to TRBJ1-6; TRBD1 is a possible D gene (5 bases). The germline V and J ends were trimmed by 0 bases and 6 bases, with 12 bases remaining between them. Germline CDR1 MNHNY, CDR2 SVGAGI (reference sequence). The CDR3 covers 16 residues.

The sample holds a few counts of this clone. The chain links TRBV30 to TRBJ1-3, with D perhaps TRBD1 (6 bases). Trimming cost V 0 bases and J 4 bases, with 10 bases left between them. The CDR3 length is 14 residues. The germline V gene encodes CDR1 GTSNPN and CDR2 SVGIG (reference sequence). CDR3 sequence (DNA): TGTGCCTGGAGTGTACCCGGACAGGGAAACACCATATATTTT. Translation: CAWSVPGQGNTIYF.

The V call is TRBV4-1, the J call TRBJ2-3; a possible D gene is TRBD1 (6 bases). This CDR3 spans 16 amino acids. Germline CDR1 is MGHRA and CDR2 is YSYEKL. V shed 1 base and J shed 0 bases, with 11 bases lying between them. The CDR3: CASSQVGGPSTDTQYF. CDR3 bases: TGCGCCAGCAGCCAAGTAGGGGGACCCAGCACAGATACGCAGTATTTT.

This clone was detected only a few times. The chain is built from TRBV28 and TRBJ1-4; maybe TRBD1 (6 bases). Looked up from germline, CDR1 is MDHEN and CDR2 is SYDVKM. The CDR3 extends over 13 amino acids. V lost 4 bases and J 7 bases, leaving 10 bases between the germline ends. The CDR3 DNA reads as TGTGCCAGCAGTTCAACGACAGGTGAAAAACTGTTTTTT. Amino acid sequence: CASSSTTGEKLFF.

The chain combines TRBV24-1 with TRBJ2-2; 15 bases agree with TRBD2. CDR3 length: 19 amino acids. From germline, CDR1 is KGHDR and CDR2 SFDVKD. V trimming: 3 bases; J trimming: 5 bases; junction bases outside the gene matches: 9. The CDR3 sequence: CATSDTGLAGGPRTGELFF. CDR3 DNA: TGTGCCACCAGTGATACCGGACTAGCGGGAGGGCCGAGAACCGGGGAGCTGTTTTTT.

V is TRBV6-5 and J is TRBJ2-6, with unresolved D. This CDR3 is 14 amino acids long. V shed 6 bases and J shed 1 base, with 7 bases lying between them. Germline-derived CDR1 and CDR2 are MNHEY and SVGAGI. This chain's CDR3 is CASSPISGANVLTF. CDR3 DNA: TGTGCCAGCAGCCCCATTTCTGGGGCCAACGTCCTGACTTTC.

CDR3 sequence (DNA): TGTGCCAGCAGCTTGGACAAGGGCGATGGCTACACCTTC. Translated: CASSLDKGDGYTF. The chain carries TRBV7-9 and TRBJ1-2; maybe TRBD1 (5 bases). This CDR3 has 13 residues. The V end was cut by 3 bases, the J end by 6 bases, with 11 bases between. Germline V gives CDR1 SEHNR, CDR2 FQNEAQ (reference sequence).

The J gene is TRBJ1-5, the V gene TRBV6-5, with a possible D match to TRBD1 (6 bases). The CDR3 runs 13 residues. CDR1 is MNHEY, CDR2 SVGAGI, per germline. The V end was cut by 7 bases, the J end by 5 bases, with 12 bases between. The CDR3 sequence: CASTNRVDQPQHF. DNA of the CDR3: TGTGCCAGCACCAACAGGGTTGATCAGCCCCAGCATTTT.